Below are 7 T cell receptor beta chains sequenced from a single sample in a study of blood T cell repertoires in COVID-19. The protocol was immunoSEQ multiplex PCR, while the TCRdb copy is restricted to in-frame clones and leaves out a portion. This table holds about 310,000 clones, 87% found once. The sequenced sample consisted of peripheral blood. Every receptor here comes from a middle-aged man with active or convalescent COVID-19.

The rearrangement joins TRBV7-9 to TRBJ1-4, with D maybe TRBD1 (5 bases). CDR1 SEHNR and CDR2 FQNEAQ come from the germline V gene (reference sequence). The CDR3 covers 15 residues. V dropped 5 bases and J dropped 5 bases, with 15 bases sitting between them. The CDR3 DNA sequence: TGTGCCAGCAGCATCACAGGAGATCTAAATGAAAAACTGTTTTTT. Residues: CASSITGDLNEKLFF. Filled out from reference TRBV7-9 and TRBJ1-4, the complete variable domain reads DTGVSQNPRHKITKRGQNVTFRCDPISEHNRLYWYRQTLGQGPEFLTYFQNEAQLEKSRLLSDRFSAERPKGSFSTLEIQRTEQGDSAMYLCASSITGDLNEKLFFGSGTQLSVL.

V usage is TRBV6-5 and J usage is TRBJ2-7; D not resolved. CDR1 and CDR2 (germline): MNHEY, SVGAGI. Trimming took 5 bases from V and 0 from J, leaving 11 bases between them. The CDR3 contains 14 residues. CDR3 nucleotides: TGTGCCAGCAGTCCGCACCATAGCTCCTACGAGCAGTACTTC. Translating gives CASSPHHSSYEQYF.

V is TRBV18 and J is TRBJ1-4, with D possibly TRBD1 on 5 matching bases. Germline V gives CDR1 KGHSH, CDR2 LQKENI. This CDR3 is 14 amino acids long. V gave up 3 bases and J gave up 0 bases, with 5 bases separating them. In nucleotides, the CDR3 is TGTGCCAGCTCACCGACAGCAACTAATGAAAAACTGTTTTTT. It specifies CASSPTATNEKLFF.

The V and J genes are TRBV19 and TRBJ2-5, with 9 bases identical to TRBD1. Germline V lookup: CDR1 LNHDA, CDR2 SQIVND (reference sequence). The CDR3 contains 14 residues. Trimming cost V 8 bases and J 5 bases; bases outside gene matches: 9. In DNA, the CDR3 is TGTGCCAGTTCTCACAGGGGGCGGGTGGAGACCCAGTACTTC. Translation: CASSHRGRVETQYF. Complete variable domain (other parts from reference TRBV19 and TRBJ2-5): DGGITQSPKYLFRKEGQNVTLSCEQNLNHDAMYWYRQDPGQGLRLIYYSQIVNDFQKGDIAEGYSVSREKKESFPLTVTSAQKNPTAFYLCASSHRGRVETQYFGPGTRLLVL.

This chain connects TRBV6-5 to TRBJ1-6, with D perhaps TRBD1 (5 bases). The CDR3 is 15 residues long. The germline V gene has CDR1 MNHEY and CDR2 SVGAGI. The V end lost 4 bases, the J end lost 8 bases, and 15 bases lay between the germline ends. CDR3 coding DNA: TGTGCCAGCAGTTTTCTAGACAGTGGGGATTCACCCCTCCACTTT. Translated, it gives CASSFLDSGDSPLHF.

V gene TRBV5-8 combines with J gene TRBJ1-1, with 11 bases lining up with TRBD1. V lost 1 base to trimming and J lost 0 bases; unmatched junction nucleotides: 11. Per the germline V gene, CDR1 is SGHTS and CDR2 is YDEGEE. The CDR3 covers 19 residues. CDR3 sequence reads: CASSLRVRTGGGMNTEAFF. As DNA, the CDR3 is TGTGCCAGCAGCTTGCGCGTGCGGACAGGGGGCGGTATGAACACTGAAGCTTTCTTT.

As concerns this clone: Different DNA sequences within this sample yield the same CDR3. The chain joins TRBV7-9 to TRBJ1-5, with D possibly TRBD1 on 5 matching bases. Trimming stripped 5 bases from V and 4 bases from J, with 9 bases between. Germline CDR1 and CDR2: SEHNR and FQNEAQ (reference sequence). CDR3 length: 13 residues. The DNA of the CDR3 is TGTGCCAGCAGCCGAGACAGTAATCAGCCCCAGCATTTT. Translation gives CASSRDSNQPQHF.